This T cell receptor beta chain is drawn from a study of control samples from healthy donors and cancer patients (dated by TCRdb to about 2020). In the case of this clone: No antigen is known for it. The record has no base qualities; no much larger clone is one base away.

Trimming at the junction amounts to 1 base on V and 7 bases on J, and the germline ends lie 10 bases apart. From the cysteine through the phenylalanine, the CDR3 covers 13 amino acids. Just the 39-base CDR3 DNA is kept, in frame starting at base 1. In the germline V gene, CDR1 corresponds to SGHDN and CDR2 to FVKESK. The method behind the library was the immunoSEQ multiplex PCR assay. Drawn from immuneACCESS, this table holds only the in-frame rearrangements with V and J called that TCRdb kept. Clones are partly lost; checked studies trace under half to an unresolved V gene and leave the rest unexplained. Counted in this sample were 85,000 to 100,000 clones; just over 90% of them appeared once. Of the sample, around 8.2% is held by the ten largest clones.

Rearrangement joined TRBV14 to TRBJ1-2; the D gene is perhaps TRBD1, from 5 matching bases. Sequenced sample: blood. This sequence originates from a man in his late teens or twenties in good health. The CDR3 protein is CASSQVVGTGYTF. The sequenced DNA is TGTGCCAGCAGCCAAGTCGTAGGGACTGGCTACACCTTC.